This entry lists 27 T cell receptor beta chains sequenced from one sample in a study of shared clonotypes between healthy human individuals. TCRdb keeps only in-frame clones here, not all; method: immunoSEQ multiplex PCR. The repertoire holds about 680,000 clones, with 74% as singletons. Source material: memory CD4+ T cells sorted from blood. This sample's subset: CD45RA-negative fraction. These receptors were taken from a woman under 40 in good health.

Turning to this clone: This CDR3 is also generated by other DNA sequences in the sample. The chain links TRBV5-1 to TRBJ2-2, with TRBD2 matching over 8 bases. After removal of 0 bases from V and 4 bases from J, the junction contained 2 bases not matched to a gene. The CDR3 has 15 amino acids. Germline CDR1 reads SGHRS; CDR2 reads YFSETQ. The CDR3 DNA sequence: TGCGCCAGCAGCTTGGGCACTAGCGGCACCGGGGAGCTGTTTTTT. Its protein is CASSLGTSGTGELFF. The full variable domain, rest sourced from reference TRBV5-1 and TRBJ2-2, is KAGVTQTPRYLIKTRGQQVTLSCSPISGHRSVSWYQQTPGQGLQFLFEYFSETQRNKGNFPGRFSGRQFSNSRSEMNVSTLELGDSALYLCASSLGTSGTGELFFGEGSRLTVL.

The V call is TRBV6-6, the J call TRBJ2-7, with 12 nucleotides matching TRBD1. Trimming removed 5 bases from V and 4 bases from J; junction bases left unmatched: 9. CDR1 is MNHNY and CDR2 is SVGAGI in the germline V gene (reference sequence). The CDR3 consists of 16 residues. CDR3 sequence (DNA): TGTGCCAGCAGTAAAGGGACAGGGGGCTTCTCGTACGAGCAGTACTTC. Translation: CASSKGTGGFSYEQYF.

The genes are TRBV2 and TRBJ2-7; D not resolved. The CDR3 is made up of 15 amino acids. Germline V gene lookup returns CDR1 SNHLY and CDR2 FYNNEI. V was trimmed by 3 bases and J by 6 bases, leaving 18 bases between them. CDR3 nucleotide sequence: TGTGCCAGCAGTGAGGAATCTCTCGCGTCTTCCGAGCAGTACTTC. Its translation is CASSEESLASSEQYF.

The gene calls are TRBV5-8 and TRBJ2-5; 7 nucleotides agree with TRBD1. Per germline, CDR1 SGHTS and CDR2 YDEGEE. V lost 3 bases to trimming and J lost 4 bases; unmatched junction nucleotides: 12. This CDR3 has 16 amino acids. The CDR3 here is CASSSSPLTGLETQYF. In DNA, the CDR3 is TGTGCCAGCAGCTCCTCACCCCTGACAGGGCTAGAGACCCAGTACTTC.

This clone was observed once. This chain links TRBV11-2 with TRBJ2-6; the match to TRBD2 covers 7 bases. This CDR3 has 15 residues. V dropped 3 bases and J dropped 2; count of bases not matched to a gene: 1. Per the germline V gene, CDR1 is SGHAT and CDR2 is FQNNGV. The CDR3 region is CASSLAGAGANVLTF. The CDR3, as DNA: TGTGCCAGCAGCTTGGCGGGAGCTGGGGCCAACGTCCTGACTTTC.

J is TRBJ2-7 and V is TRBV9; 11 bases align to TRBD2. V shed 3 bases, J shed 3 bases, and the junction held 5 bases outside the gene matches. This CDR3 has 15 amino acids. In germline, CDR1 is SGDLS, CDR2 YYNGEE. The CDR3 sequence is CASSDEGLADYEQYF. The CDR3 bases are TGTGCCAGCAGCGATGAGGGACTAGCGGACTACGAGCAGTACTTC.

CDR3 coding DNA: TGTGCCAGCAGTGGGGCTGACCGTGGCAATCAGCCCCAGCATTTT. Amino acids: CASSGADRGNQPQHF. V gene TRBV2 combines with J gene TRBJ1-5; D gene unclear. V gave up 4 bases and J gave up 2 bases, with 12 bases separating them. Germline V gives CDR1 SNHLY, CDR2 FYNNEI. There are 15 residues in the CDR3. Filled out from reference TRBV2 and TRBJ1-5, the complete variable domain reads EPEVTQTPSHQVTQMGQEVILRCVPISNHLYFYWYRQILGQKVEFLVSFYNNEISEKSEIFDDQFSVERPDGSNFTLKIRSTKLEDSAMYFCASSGADRGNQPQHFGDGTRLSIL.

The rearrangement uses TRBV10-1 and TRBJ2-2; TRBD2 agrees at 7 bases. V was pared by 0 bases and J by 5 bases, with 0 bases of the junction left unmatched. The CDR3 has 14 amino acids. Germline assignment: CDR1 WNHNN and CDR2 SYGVQD (reference sequence). The CDR3 DNA is TGCGCCAGCAGTGAGTCCGGGGGGACCGGGGAGCTGTTTTTT. It codes for CASSESGGTGELFF.

This clone showed up just a few times. This rearrangement joins TRBV27 to TRBJ2-7, with 9 nucleotides matching TRBD1. The CDR3 runs 16 residues. V shed 6 bases and J 0 bases; nucleotides not matched to a gene: 9. Looked up from germline, CDR1 is MNHEY and CDR2 is SMNVEV (reference sequence). For the CDR3, the DNA is TGTGCCAGCAGCACAGGGGGCCTCTCGGACTCCTACGAGCAGTACTTC. This gives the protein CASSTGGLSDSYEQYF.

The rearrangement uses TRBV10-3 and TRBJ2-1, with 11 bases identical to TRBD1. CDR3 size: 15 residues. V gave up 11 bases and J gave up 5 bases; unmatched junction bases: 11. From germline, CDR1 is ENHRY and CDR2 SYGVKD. CDR3 bases: TGTGCCGCCCGGTCCGGGACAGGGGGTAACAATGAGCAGTTCTTC. Amino acids: CAARSGTGGNNEQFF.

V and J are TRBV9 and TRBJ2-7; D is unresolved. The CDR3 sequence is 14 residues long. Trimming left V 0 bases short and J 0 bases short, with 7 bases between. Germline CDR1 and CDR2: SGDLS and YYNGEE. This chain's CDR3 is CASSVDSNSYEQYF. The CDR3 DNA sequence: TGTGCCAGCAGCGTAGACTCTAACTCCTACGAGCAGTACTTC.

The chain is built from TRBV7-9 and TRBJ2-3; D might be TRBD1 (5 bases). Trimming pared 9 bases from V and 2 bases from J, leaving 9 bases between. This CDR3 has 12 amino acids. In germline, CDR1 is SEHNR, CDR2 FQNEAQ (reference sequence). The CDR3 protein is CASRGYTDTQYF. CDR3 in DNA: TGTGCCAGTAGGGGATACACAGATACGCAGTATTTT. The variable domain in full, completed from reference TRBV7-9 and TRBJ2-3, reads DTGVSQNPRHKITKRGQNVTFRCDPISEHNRLYWYRQTLGQGPEFLTYFQNEAQLEKSRLLSDRFSAERPKGSFSTLEIQRTEQGDSAMYLCASRGYTDTQYFGPGTRLTVL.

The V call is TRBV5-1, the J call TRBJ1-4; the D is unclear. This CDR3 region has 13 residues. Trimming left V 4 bases short and J 7 bases short, with 11 bases between. Per germline, CDR1 SGHRS and CDR2 YFSETQ. The DNA for the CDR3 is TGCGCCAGCAGCCGTAGTTTCGGTGAAAAACTGTTTTTT. It codes for CASSRSFGEKLFF. The entire variable domain, with the rest obtained from reference TRBV5-1 and TRBJ1-4, is as follows: KAGVTQTPRYLIKTRGQQVTLSCSPISGHRSVSWYQQTPGQGLQFLFEYFSETQRNKGNFPGRFSGRQFSNSRSEMNVSTLELGDSALYLCASSRSFGEKLFFGSGTQLSVL.

This chain connects TRBV7-2 to TRBJ2-6; D is perhaps TRBD1 (6 bases). V shed 4 bases and J shed 0 bases, with 13 bases lying between them. The germline gives CDR1 SGHTA, CDR2 FQGNSA. This CDR3 contains 17 residues. CDR3 amino acids: CASSSWQGSSGANVLTF. In DNA, the CDR3 is TGTGCCAGCAGCTCGTGGCAGGGGAGCTCTGGGGCCAACGTCCTGACTTTC.

This clone came up once. The rearrangement uses TRBV7-8 and TRBJ1-1; unclear D gene. V lost 5 bases and J lost 0, with 13 bases in between. The CDR3 covers 15 residues. From germline, CDR1 is SGHVS and CDR2 FQNEAQ. Here the CDR3 DNA reads TGTGCCAGCAGCCCAGCCGACGGGATGAACACTGAAGCTTTCTTT. Translated, it gives CASSPADGMNTEAFF. The entire variable domain, with the rest obtained from reference TRBV7-8 and TRBJ1-1, is as follows: GAGVSQSPRYKVAKRGQDVALRCDPISGHVSLFWYQQALGQGPEFLTYFQNEAQLDKSGLPSDRFFAERPEGSVSTLKIQRTQQEDSAVYLCASSPADGMNTEAFFGQGTRLTVV.

This clone turned up a few times. The chain combines TRBV6-5 with TRBJ1-2, with D possibly being TRBD1 (6 bases). From germline, CDR1 is MNHEY and CDR2 SVGAGI. V was shortened by 5 bases and J by 4 bases, with 14 bases between the two germline ends. This CDR3 has 14 residues. The CDR3 sequence is CASSVSGQTYGYTF. The CDR3 nucleotides read TGTGCCAGCAGTGTTTCTGGACAGACCTATGGCTACACCTTC.

The chain is built from TRBV5-1 and TRBJ1-2; 11 nucleotides match TRBD1. Trimming took 4 bases from V and 4 from J; bases not matched to a gene: 6. Per the germline V gene, CDR1 is SGHRS and CDR2 is YFSETQ. This CDR3 is 15 amino acids long. CDR3 DNA: TGCGCCAGCAGCGTGGACAGGGGGCGCATCTATGGCTACACCTTC. This sequence encodes CASSVDRGRIYGYTF.

A note on this clone: Other DNA sequences in the same sample also yield this CDR3. This rearrangement joins TRBV10-3 to TRBJ1-1; 11 nucleotides agree with TRBD1. The CDR3 is 13 amino acids. Trimming took 6 bases from V and 4 from J; bases not matched to a gene: 1. CDR1 and CDR2 from the germline V gene are ENHRY and SYGVKD. In DNA form, the CDR3 reads TGTGCCATCAGGGGGACAGGGGGCACTGAAGCTTTCTTT. It specifies CAIRGTGGTEAFF.

This clone was counted many times. The chain joins TRBV7-2 to TRBJ2-7; D unclear. Trimming took off 9 bases at V and 2 bases at J, with 8 bases between the two ends. The V gene's germline CDR1 is SGHTA and CDR2 FQGNSA. The CDR3 loop spans 11 amino acids. The CDR3 sequence is CARGSTYEQYF. The CDR3 region has the DNA TGTGCCAGGGGCAGCACCTACGAGCAGTACTTC.

The chain couples TRBV7-8 to TRBJ2-3; no clear D. Trimming pared 4 bases from V and 5 bases from J, leaving 4 bases between. CDR3 length equals 11 residues. Germline CDR1 and CDR2: SGHVS and FQNEAQ. The CDR3 DNA is TGTGCCAGCAGCTCTCTAGATACGCAGTATTTT. Translating gives CASSSLDTQYF.

This clone was seen just once. This rearrangement joins TRBV28 to TRBJ1-5; 10 bases fit TRBD1. Germline CDR1 reads MDHEN; CDR2 reads SYDVKM. Trimming removed 6 bases from V and 4 bases from J; junction bases left unmatched: 3. The CDR3 runs to 14 residues. Here the CDR3 reads CASSEGQGNQPQHF. CDR3 nucleotide sequence: TGTGCCAGCAGCGAGGGACAGGGGAATCAGCCCCAGCATTTT.

This clone was counted a single time. The V call is TRBV10-2, the J call TRBJ2-3; no firm D call. Germline V gene lookup returns CDR1 WSHSY and CDR2 SAAADI. Between the trimmed V and J ends, which lost 0 bases and 5 bases, there was a span of 6 bases. The length of the CDR3 is 13 residues. CDR3 DNA: TGCGCCAGCAGTGAGTCGAGACGAGATACGCAGTATTTT. It translates to CASSESRRDTQYF.

The chain has TRBV5-4 and TRBJ1-4; possibly TRBD1 for D (5 bases). The germline CDR1 and CDR2 sequences are SGHNT and YYREEE (reference sequence). V shed 0 bases and J shed 8 bases, with 14 bases lying between them. CDR3 length equals 15 residues. CDR3 in amino acids: CASSLDRQGSEKLFF. In nucleotides, the CDR3 is TGTGCCAGCAGCTTGGATCGGCAGGGAAGCGAAAAACTGTTTTTT.

The chain carries TRBV2 and TRBJ2-1; D is perhaps TRBD1 (5 bases). Germline lookup yields CDR1 SNHLY and CDR2 FYNNEI. V was pared by 9 bases and J by 1 base, with 13 bases between. This CDR3 spans 14 amino acids. The CDR3 DNA follows: TGTGCCAGTGGCTACCGACAGTCCTACAATGAGCAGTTCTTC. Its protein is CASGYRQSYNEQFF. The full variable domain, its missing parts supplied by reference TRBV2 and TRBJ2-1, is EPEVTQTPSHQVTQMGQEVILRCVPISNHLYFYWYRQILGQKVEFLVSFYNNEISEKSEIFDDQFSVERPDGSNFTLKIRSTKLEDSAMYFCASGYRQSYNEQFFGPGTRLTVL.

Notes on this clone: The same CDR3 also results from other DNA sequences found in this sample. The CDR3 DNA reads as TGTGCCAGCAGCTTGGGTACTAGCGGAGCCTACGAGCAGTACTTC. It encodes CASSLGTSGAYEQYF. V usage is TRBV5-4 and J usage is TRBJ2-7, with 8 bases aligning to TRBD2. This CDR3 spans 15 amino acids. In germline, CDR1 is SGHNT, CDR2 YYREEE (reference sequence). With V trimmed by 0 bases and J by 2 bases, 4 bases remained unmatched.

The V call is TRBV10-3, the J call TRBJ1-3; 7 positions agree with TRBD1. CDR1 and CDR2 from the germline V gene are ENHRY and SYGVKD. V dropped 6 bases and J dropped 0; count of bases not matched to a gene: 2. The CDR3 is made up of 14 amino acids. The CDR3: CAIREGASGNTIYF. The CDR3, as DNA: TGTGCCATCAGAGAGGGGGCCTCTGGAAACACCATATATTTT.

The rearrangement joins TRBV29-1 to TRBJ1-1, with D perhaps matching TRBD1 (6 bases). CDR1 is SQVTM and CDR2 is ANQGSEA in the germline V gene. Between the trimmed V and J ends, which lost 5 bases and 3 bases, there was a span of 13 bases. The CDR3 covers 13 residues. The CDR3 DNA sequence: TGCAGCGTTAAACAGGGCGGGGACACTGAAGCTTTCTTT. Translation gives CSVKQGGDTEAFF.